This T cell receptor (beta chain) comes out of a study of blood T cell repertoires in COVID-19. Study overall: Sources were T cells, B-cell-depleted T cells, or PBMCs; the material itself was cDNA or gDNA.

V gave up 1 base and J gave up 3 bases, with 10 bases separating them. This CDR3 spans 14 amino acids. The germline V gene encodes CDR1 SGHVS and CDR2 FNYEAQ. Some clones are missing from TCRdb's copy, which holds only in-frame ones; the method was immunoSEQ multiplex PCR. The data contain under 120,000 clones, 80% to 90% of them seen just once; the ten biggest clones take up approximately 31%. This receptor was taken from a woman of 80 years or more with acute or convalescent COVID-19. The chain couples TRBV7-6 to TRBJ2-7, with D maybe TRBD1 (6 bases). Sample: peripheral blood. CDR3 in DNA: TGTGCCAGCAGCTTAGACAGGGCCCGCTACGAGCAGTACTTC. The encoded protein is CASSLDRARYEQYF.